This is a list of T cell receptor beta chains from one sample in a study of OX40 agonist ivuxolimab in advanced cancers. The method was immunoSEQ multiplex PCR; TCRdb's version includes in-frame clones alone and lacks a portion of them. The table records around 48,000 clones, 65% to 85% of them present only once. The sequenced sample was CD4+ or CD8+ T cells sorted from blood, obtained in a trial of the OX40 agonist ivuxolimab. The origin of the receptors is an adult with an advanced solid tumor such as melanoma, head and neck, liver or kidney cancer. Both conserved end residues are part of each CDR3. The D gene is left open where the match is weak. Size is omitted from some rows. Given values are once, few, many or a class for expanded clones.

d_gene,abundance,v_gene,j_gene,CDR3nt,CDR3aa
.,few,TRBV13,TRBJ2-3,TGTGCCAGCAGCTGGATCCGGGACAAATATACGCAGTATTTT,CASSWIRDKYTQYF
.,.,TRBV29-1,TRBJ2-1,TGCAGCGTCAGTCTCTCCTACAATGAGCAGTTCTTC,CSVSLSYNEQFF
TRBD1,.,TRBV5-1,TRBJ2-1,TGCGCCAGCAGCAGCGGACAGGCCTTGAATGAGCAGTTCTTC,CASSSGQALNEQFF
TRBD2,.,TRBV7-3,TRBJ2-3,TGTGCCAGCAGCCAAGGGCTAGCGGGGGGGCCGGGAGATACGCAGTATTTT,CASSQGLAGGPGDTQYF
TRBD2,few,TRBV5-1,TRBJ2-2,TGCGCCAGCAGCCCCACAAGAGCGGGAGCGGCCGGGGAGCTGTTTTTT,CASSPTRAGAAGELFF
.,.,TRBV7-2,TRBJ1-5,TGTGCCAGCAGCTCAGCCCCCAATCAGCCCCAGCATTTT,CASSSAPNQPQHF
.,once,TRBV21-1,TRBJ2-7,TGTGCCAGCAGCAAATCGGTGGGCGGAAACTCCTACGAGCAGTACTTC,CASSKSVGGNSYEQYF
TRBD1,.,TRBV10-1,TRBJ1-2,TGCGCCAGCAGTGCGAACCCGGGACAGAGGGATGGCTACACCTTC,CASSANPGQRDGYTF
.,.,TRBV11-2,TRBJ2-2,TGTGCCAGCAGCTTAGTTGGGGGCTCGAACACCGGGGAGCTGTTTTTT,CASSLVGGSNTGELFF
TRBD1,.,TRBV6-5,TRBJ2-5,TGTGCCAGCAGTTACGCCGGGACAGGTCAAGAGACCCAGTACTTC,CASSYAGTGQETQYF
.,.,TRBV7-9,TRBJ2-3,TGTGCCAGCAGCTTAGAGGGGGGGAGATACACAGATACGCAGTATTTT,CASSLEGGRYTDTQYF
.,.,TRBV7-2,TRBJ1-3,TGTGCCAGCAGCTCCGACACCGGCTCTGGAAACACCATATATTTT,CASSSDTGSGNTIYF
.,.,TRBV7-9,TRBJ2-5,TGTGCCAGCAGCTTAGAGGAGGAGACCCAGTACTTC,CASSLEEETQYF
TRBD2,.,TRBV27,TRBJ2-3,TGTGCCAGCAGTTTCTCCTTTTTACTAGCGGGAGTGGCAGATACGCAGTATTTT,CASSFSFLLAGVADTQYF
.,.,TRBV7-3,TRBJ1-2,TGTGCCAGCAGCTTAATGCCGGGGGCGGGAGGCTACACCTTC,CASSLMPGAGGYTF